The rows below give T cell receptor beta chains drawn from one sample of a study of shared clonotypes between healthy human individuals. Sequencing used immunoSEQ multiplex PCR; TCRdb keeps in-frame clones, though not all of them. The sample consists of about 560,000 clones, around 81% of them appearing once. What was sequenced was PBMCs. These receptors were taken from a woman in her thirties or forties in good health. Some clones in this sample may be carry-over from other donors' samples. CDR3s include the opening cysteine and the closing phenylalanine or tryptophan. A D gene is named only where the DNA matches it firmly. Clone sizes are given selectively: once, few, many, or a class where the clone is expanded.

>-|TRBV11-3|TRBJ2-2|many
TGTGCCAGCAGCTTAGTGTGGAGCACCGGGGAGCTGTTTTTT
CASSLVWSTGELFF
>-|TRBV5-1|TRBJ2-2|-
TGCGCCAGCAGCTTGGGTCTAGATAGTCGGACCGGGGAGCTGTTTTTT
CASSLGLDSRTGELFF
>-|TRBV6-1|TRBJ2-2|-
TGTGCCAGCAGTGCGTCGGGGGTGCAGGAGCTGTTTTTT
CASSASGVQELFF
>-|TRBV21-1|TRBJ2-7|few
TGTGCCAGCAGAGCAATTACCTACGAGCAGTACTTC
CASRAITYEQYF
>TRBD1|TRBV5-1|TRBJ2-2|-
TGCGCCAGCAGCTTGGGGGACAGACTAAACACCGGGGAGCTGTTTTTT
CASSLGDRLNTGELFF
>-|TRBV4-2|TRBJ1-1|many
TGTGCCAGCAGCCAATCGATCGCAGCGAACACTGAAGCTTTCTTT
CASSQSIAANTEAFF
>-|TRBV5-4|TRBJ2-4|-
TGTGCCAGCAGTTTGAGCTATGATGAGGACAAAAACATTCAGTACTTC
CASSLSYDEDKNIQYF
>-|TRBV28|TRBJ2-7|-
TGTGCCAGCAGTTTCCTGACTAGCTCCTACGAGCAGTACTTC
CASSFLTSSYEQYF
>-|TRBV18|TRBJ2-7|-
TGTGCCAGCTCACCATTAGAACTAGCCTACGCGAGGGAGCAGTACTTC
CASSPLELAYAREQYF
>-|TRBV28|TRBJ1-6|-
TGTGCCTCGGTCTCCTATAATTCACCCCTCCACTTT
CASVSYNSPLHF
>-|TRBV2|TRBJ1-2|-
TGTGCCAGCTCCTTGAGCAGCAGCTTGGGCTACACCTTC
CASSLSSSLGYTF
>-|TRBV4-3|TRBJ2-2|-
TGCGCCAGCAGTCCCCTCGGCGGGGCAACGAACACCGGGGAGCTGTTTTTT
CASSPLGGATNTGELFF
>-|TRBV4-1|TRBJ2-1|-
TGCGCCAGCAGTCCTTTGAGGGCCGCCTACAATGAGCAGTTCTTC
CASSPLRAAYNEQFF
>-|TRBV27|TRBJ2-2|-
TGTGCCACCAGAGCCGGGACCGCGAACACCGGGGAGCTGTTTTTT
CATRAGTANTGELFF
>-|TRBV7-2|TRBJ2-7|-
TGTGCCAGCAGCTTCAGCTACGAGCAGTACTTC
CASSFSYEQYF
>-|TRBV29-1|TRBJ2-7|-
TGCAGCGTTTACCTGGCGCCAGCTGGCGACGAGCAGTACTTC
CSVYLAPAGDEQYF
>-|TRBV4-3|TRBJ2-2|few
TGCGCCAGCAGCCAAACGCCACAGTCCGGGGAGCTGTTTTTT
CASSQTPQSGELFF
>-|TRBV2|TRBJ1-2|-
TGTGCCAGCAGTGAGGCCAGACAGACGTCCGGGCCCTTC
CASSEARQTSGPF
>-|TRBV7-2|TRBJ2-7|-
TGTGCCAGCAGCTTAGGGCGATACGAGCAGTACTTC
CASSLGRYEQYF
>-|TRBV16|TRBJ1-3|-
TGTGCCAGCAGCCGAGAAATTGTCAGGACGGAACTCAGAAGAAACACCATATATTTT
CASSREIVRTELRRNTIYF
>TRBD2|TRBV4-1|TRBJ2-1|-
TGCGCCAGCAGCCAAGATAGGCGGGAGAAAGGCTACAATGAGCAGTTCTTC
CASSQDRREKGYNEQFF
>TRBD1|TRBV5-1|TRBJ2-2|-
TGCGCCAGCAGCGAGGGGGCGCTCGCCGGGGAGCTGTTTTTT
CASSEGALAGELFF
>TRBD2|TRBV6-5|TRBJ2-1|-
TGTGCCTGCGTACCGGGAGGGCCGGGAAATGAGCAGTTCTTC
CACVPGGPGNEQFF
>TRBD2|TRBV4-1|TRBJ2-1|many
TGCGCCAGCAGTTTTAGCGGGAGGTCGTTCTTC
CASSFSGRSFF
>TRBD2|TRBV9|TRBJ2-3|-
TGTGCCAGCAGCGAGACTAGCGGAAGCACAGATACGCAGTATTTT
CASSETSGSTDTQYF
>-|TRBV7-9|TRBJ2-2|-
TGTGCCAGCAGCCGGAACACCGGGGAGCTGTTTTTT
CASSRNTGELFF
>-|TRBV2|TRBJ1-5|-
TGTGCCAGCAGCGAATGGGAACAGGGTAGCCAGCCCCAGCATTTT
CASSEWEQGSQPQHF
>TRBD2|TRBV28|TRBJ2-1|-
TGTGCCAGCAGCTCGACTAGCGGGAGAATAAATGAGCAGTTCTTC
CASSSTSGRINEQFF
>-|TRBV19|TRBJ2-7|once
TGTGCCAGTAGTATAGTTTCCAGCGGCCTTTACCAGCAGTACTTC
CASSIVSSGLYQQYF
>-|TRBV14|TRBJ1-1|many
TGTGCCAGCGGAGCGATAGCGGCAGAAGCTTTCTTT
CASGAIAAEAFF
>TRBD2|TRBV18|TRBJ2-7|once
TGTGCCAGCTCACCAGGGACTAGCGGGGGCCCTATATCCTACGAGCAGTACTTC
CASSPGTSGGPISYEQYF
>-|TRBV7-2|TRBJ1-5|-
TGTGCCAGCAGCTTAGCCCTTGGAGGGGATCAGCCCCAGCATTTT
CASSLALGGDQPQHF
>-|TRBV11-2|TRBJ2-2|-
TGTGCCACCGGGACGCGCACCGGGGAGCTGTTTTTT
CATGTRTGELFF
>TRBD1|TRBV6-5|TRBJ2-7|-
TGTGCCAGCAGACGAAACAGGGGATCCTACGAGCAGTACTTC
CASRRNRGSYEQYF
>-|TRBV5-1|TRBJ1-1|-
TGCGCCAGCAGCTTGGGCGACAGACTAAACACTGAAGCTTTCTTT
CASSLGDRLNTEAFF
>-|TRBV28|TRBJ2-2|-
TGTGCCAGCAGTCCCGTAACCGGGGAGCTGTTTTTT
CASSPVTGELFF
>TRBD2|TRBV28|TRBJ2-7|-
TGTGCCAGCAGCCCGGGACTAGCGGGACTAGGGCAGTACTTC
CASSPGLAGLGQYF
>TRBD2|TRBV4-2|TRBJ2-1|-
TGTGCCAGCAGCCAAGATGAGCGGGAGGGCCGGAATGAGCAGTTCTTC
CASSQDEREGRNEQFF
>-|TRBV5-1|TRBJ2-5|-
TGCGCCAGCAGGACGGGGCCTCCTAGGGGGGAGACCCAGTACTTC
CASRTGPPRGETQYF
>-|TRBV5-6|TRBJ2-3|-
TGTGCCAGCAGCTTGCTTATCACAGATACGCAGTATTTT
CASSLLITDTQYF
>TRBD1|TRBV7-9|TRBJ2-5|-
TGTGCCAGCAGCCCCGGACAGGGAGAGGCAGAGACCCAGTACTTC
CASSPGQGEAETQYF
>TRBD1|TRBV20-1|TRBJ1-2|once
TGCAGTGCTGGGGGACAGACCAACACCTTC
CSAGGQTNTF
>TRBD2|TRBV7-2|TRBJ2-4|-
TGTGCCAGCAGGCGTCTAGCGGGAGTATCCAAAAACATTCAGTACTTC
CASRRLAGVSKNIQYF
>TRBD1|TRBV7-2|TRBJ1-1|-
TGTGCCAGCAGGAGACAGGGGGCTGAAGCTTTCTTT
CASRRQGAEAFF
>-|TRBV28|TRBJ1-2|-
TGTGCCAGCAGTCCCCCCGACTATGGCTACACCTTC
CASSPPDYGYTF
>TRBD2|TRBV6-1|TRBJ2-2|-
TGTGCCAGCAGTGAAGATAAGAGGACTAGTTTGTACACCGGGGAGCTGTTTTTT
CASSEDKRTSLYTGELFF
>TRBD1|TRBV2|TRBJ2-7|-
TGTGCCAGCAGTTGGGGGGGGACAGGGGTTTACGAGCAGTACTTC
CASSWGGTGVYEQYF
>-|TRBV12-2|TRBJ2-3|-
TGTGCAAGTCGCTTAGCGAGTTGTTACACAGATACGCAGTATTTT
CASRLASCYTDTQYF
>-|TRBV7-2|TRBJ2-3|-
TGTGCCAGCAGCCAGCCCGCTGTTTGGTGCACAGATACGCAGTATTTT
CASSQPAVWCTDTQYF